The rows below give T cell receptor beta chains drawn from one sample of a study of radiotherapy plus CTLA-4 blockade in lung cancer. The data were produced by immunoSEQ multiplex PCR, yet TCRdb's version contains in-frame clones alone and is incomplete. The data hold tens of thousands of clones, with 80% to 85% observed a single time. This specimen consisted of peripheral blood, obtained from a patient treated with radiotherapy plus ipilimumab. The receptors come from a human donor with non-small cell lung cancer who had stable disease on radiotherapy plus ipilimumab. The CDR3 runs from the conserved cysteine through the conserved F or W. A D gene is named only where the DNA matches it firmly. Clone size is given for some rows only: seen once, a few or many times, or a class if the clone is expanded.

d_gene	v_gene	abundance	j_gene	CDR3aa	CDR3nt
TRBD1	TRBV19	.	TRBJ2-7	CASSQRQGSYEQYF	TGTGCCAGTAGCCAACGACAGGGGTCCTACGAGCAGTACTTC
TRBD1	TRBV7-3	.	TRBJ1-5	CASSLGQGQGQPQHF	TGTGCCAGCAGCTTAGGACAGGGACAGGGTCAGCCCCAGCATTTT
TRBD2	TRBV10-3	.	TRBJ2-1	CAISAGGPNNEQFF	TGTGCCATCAGTGCGGGGGGGCCTAATAATGAGCAGTTCTTC
.	TRBV12-5	.	TRBJ1-1	CASVPGQVNTEAFF	TGTGCTAGTGTTCCGGGACAAGTCAACACTGAAGCTTTCTTT
TRBD1	TRBV5-6	.	TRBJ1-1	CASIYRGRRDTEAFF	TGTGCCAGCATTTACAGGGGGCGCAGGGACACTGAAGCTTTCTTT
.	TRBV10-2	.	TRBJ2-7	CASSDGPVSSYEQYF	TGCGCCAGCAGTGATGGTCCTGTGTCCTCCTACGAGCAGTACTTC
TRBD1	TRBV9	.	TRBJ2-7	CASSPHGGTGINEQYF	TGTGCCAGCAGCCCACACGGGGGGACAGGGATCAACGAGCAGTACTTC
.	TRBV6-1	.	TRBJ2-5	CASSEFRGRETQYF	TGTGCCAGCAGTGAATTCAGGGGAAGAGAGACCCAGTACTTC
.	TRBV4-2	.	TRBJ2-4	CASSQDRAGATDIQYF	TGTGCCAGCAGCCAAGATCGGGCGGGGGCGACTGACATTCAGTACTTC
TRBD2	TRBV25-1	.	TRBJ2-1	CASSAMTGLENNEQFF	TGTGCCAGCAGCGCCATGACGGGACTAGAGAACAATGAGCAGTTCTTC
.	TRBV19	.	TRBJ1-5	CASSHLVTGQPQHF	TGTGCCAGTAGTCATCTGGTAACGGGTCAGCCCCAGCATTTT
TRBD1	TRBV27	.	TRBJ2-3	CASSWDREFTDTQYF	TGTGCCAGCAGTTGGGACAGGGAATTCACAGATACGCAGTATTTT
.	TRBV7-9	few	TRBJ1-5	CASTGGSNQPQHF	TGTGCCAGCACTGGGGGCAGCAATCAGCCCCAGCATTTT
.	TRBV10-2	.	TRBJ2-2	CASRAPYESVEAGELFF	TGCGCCAGCAGGGCCCCCTATGAGTCGGTGGAGGCCGGGGAGCTGTTTTTT
.	TRBV21-1	.	TRBJ2-1	CASSKAGDRGDEQFF	TGTGCCAGCAGCAAAGCGGGGGACAGGGGCGATGAGCAGTTCTTC
TRBD1	TRBV10-3	.	TRBJ2-1	CAISGETGWGNEQFF	TGTGCCATCAGCGGGGAGACAGGGTGGGGCAATGAGCAGTTCTTC
TRBD1	TRBV7-2	.	TRBJ2-5	CASSLGQVETQYF	TGTGCCAGCAGCCTTGGACAGGTAGAGACCCAGTACTTC
.	TRBV25-1	.	TRBJ1-5	CASSAGGENQPQHF	TGTGCCAGCAGTGCGGGAGGGGAGAATCAGCCCCAGCATTTT
TRBD2	TRBV7-2	.	TRBJ2-1	CASSPPGRAGGIYNEQFF	TGTGCCAGCAGCCCCCCCGGGAGGGCGGGGGGGATATACAATGAGCAGTTCTTC
.	TRBV27	.	TRBJ1-5	CASSFSAGLSNQPQHF	TGTGCCAGCAGTTTCTCGGCGGGACTTAGCAATCAGCCCCAGCATTTT
.	TRBV18	.	TRBJ2-1	CASSPAAGSAVNEQFF	TGTGCCAGCTCACCCGCGGCAGGCTCGGCAGTCAATGAGCAGTTCTTC
.	TRBV10-3	.	TRBJ2-3	CAISEFSPDTQYF	TGTGCCATCAGTGAGTTTAGTCCGGATACGCAGTATTTT
.	TRBV30	.	TRBJ1-5	CAWSGTPNAAQPQHF	TGTGCCTGGAGTGGGACTCCCAACGCGGCTCAGCCCCAGCATTTT
.	TRBV9	.	TRBJ1-1	CASSQGQVTEAFF	TGTGCCAGCAGCCAAGGACAAGTCACTGAAGCTTTCTTT
.	TRBV6-1	.	TRBJ2-1	CASSEYARRNEQFF	TGTGCCAGCAGTGAATATGCTCGGCGAAATGAGCAGTTCTTC
TRBD1	TRBV7-6	.	TRBJ2-3	CASSHGQGPINTQYF	TGTGCCAGCAGCCACGGACAGGGCCCCATAAATACGCAGTATTTT
.	TRBV4-1	once	TRBJ1-1	CASSQRALKNTEAFF	TGCGCCAGCAGCCAGAGGGCTCTGAAGAACACTGAAGCTTTCTTT
TRBD1	TRBV7-2	.	TRBJ2-7	CASSLVHRGHEQYF	TGTGCCAGCAGCTTAGTGCACAGGGGGCACGAGCAGTACTTC
.	TRBV30	.	TRBJ2-7	CAWSRQGSEQYF	TGTGCCTGGAGTCGGCAGGGCAGCGAGCAGTACTTC
.	TRBV7-8	.	TRBJ2-7	CASSPEGRPTPGLYEQYF	TGTGCCAGCAGCCCCGAGGGTAGGCCGACTCCCGGCCTTTACGAGCAGTACTTC
.	TRBV6-5	.	TRBJ2-3	CASSLGLSTDTQYF	TGTGCCAGCAGCCTGGGACTTAGCACAGATACGCAGTATTTT
.	TRBV19	.	TRBJ1-3	CASSATRGSGNTIYF	TGTGCCAGTAGTGCCACACGGGGGTCAGGAAACACCATATATTTT
.	TRBV5-6	.	TRBJ2-1	CASSPDLSAYNEQFF	TGTGCCAGCAGCCCCGACTTGTCGGCCTACAATGAGCAGTTCTTC
.	TRBV27	.	TRBJ1-2	CASRDSRGRGISYTF	TGTGCCAGCAGGGACAGCCGAGGACGGGGGATCAGCTACACCTTC
.	TRBV28	.	TRBJ2-7	CASSFGGLLSYEQYF	TGTGCCAGCAGTTTCGGGGGTCTTCTGTCCTACGAGCAGTACTTC
.	TRBV27	.	TRBJ1-3	CASSLTGTRNTIYF	TGTGCCAGCAGTTTAACGGGGACCAGAAACACCATATATTTT
.	TRBV29-1	.	TRBJ1-1	CSVEVGQNTEAFF	TGCAGCGTTGAAGTCGGTCAGAACACTGAAGCTTTCTTT
TRBD1	TRBV5-4	once	TRBJ2-1	CASSWTGENEQFF	TGTGCCAGCAGCTGGACAGGGGAGAATGAGCAGTTCTTC
.	TRBV30	.	TRBJ1-1	CAWSVTGWTEAFF	TGTGCCTGGAGTGTAACGGGCTGGACTGAAGCTTTCTTT
TRBD1	TRBV10-3	once	TRBJ1-3	CAIRDSAGNTIYF	TGTGCCATCCGGGACAGTGCTGGAAACACCATATATTTT
.	TRBV25-1	.	TRBJ1-1	CASSVQQHTEAFF	TGTGCCAGCAGTGTTCAGCAACACACTGAAGCTTTCTTT
.	TRBV19	.	TRBJ1-1	CASSIGRYTEAFF	TGTGCCAGTAGTATAGGACGTTACACTGAAGCTTTCTTT
.	TRBV28	once	TRBJ1-5	CASSFPGPGNQPQHF	TGTGCCAGCAGTTTTCCTGGTCCAGGCAATCAGCCCCAGCATTTT
.	TRBV27	.	TRBJ2-1	CASSLTVKGGGEQFF	TGTGCCAGCAGTTTAACAGTAAAAGGTGGCGGGGAGCAGTTCTTC
TRBD2	TRBV7-9	.	TRBJ2-5	CASSLGGLAGVLETQYF	TGTGCCAGCAGCTTAGGAGGGCTAGCGGGAGTCTTAGAGACCCAGTACTTC
.	TRBV29-1	.	TRBJ2-1	CSVDTGARNEQFF	TGCAGCGTTGACACTGGGGCGAGAAATGAGCAGTTCTTC
.	TRBV7-2	.	TRBJ1-2	CASSPGIYGYTF	TGTGCCAGCAGCCCCGGGATCTATGGCTACACCTTC
.	TRBV7-9	.	TRBJ1-1	CASSLVDTRNTEAFF	TGTGCCAGCAGCTTGGTGGACACAAGGAACACTGAAGCTTTCTTT
.	TRBV7-2	.	TRBJ1-3	CASSSLRTGGNTIYF	TGTGCCAGCAGCTCGCTTCGGACGGGTGGAAACACCATATATTTT
TRBD1	TRBV6-5	.	TRBJ2-2	CASSLGQGAPGELFF	TGTGCCAGCAGTCTCGGACAGGGGGCTCCCGGGGAGCTGTTTTTT
TRBD1	TRBV5-1	.	TRBJ2-1	CASSSGQGYNEQFF	TGCGCCAGCAGCTCGGGACAGGGCTACAATGAGCAGTTCTTC
.	TRBV9	few	TRBJ2-1	CASSNAQGTNEQFF	TGTGCCAGCAGCAACGCCCAGGGTACCAATGAGCAGTTCTTC
TRBD1	TRBV7-2	.	TRBJ2-2	CASSRQGATGELFF	TGTGCCAGCAGCCGTCAGGGGGCTACCGGGGAGCTGTTTTTT
.	TRBV11-2	few	TRBJ1-1	CASSTTGDTEAFF	TGTGCCAGCAGCACCACGGGTGACACTGAAGCTTTCTTT
TRBD2	TRBV7-3	once	TRBJ2-3	CASSFNSGVADTQYF	TGTGCCAGCAGCTTCAACAGCGGGGTGGCAGATACGCAGTATTTT
TRBD1	TRBV19	few	TRBJ1-4	CASRTGNANEKLFF	TGTGCCAGTAGGACAGGGAATGCTAATGAAAAACTGTTTTTT
TRBD1	TRBV27	.	TRBJ2-5	CASSLVATGLFETQYF	TGTGCCAGCAGTTTAGTAGCGACAGGGTTATTTGAGACCCAGTACTTC
.	TRBV29-1	.	TRBJ1-1	CSVGYLNTEAFF	TGCAGCGTTGGTTACTTGAACACTGAAGCTTTCTTT
.	TRBV14	.	TRBJ1-3	CASSQILTRSSGNTIYF	TGTGCCAGCAGCCAAATACTCACCCGTTCCTCTGGAAACACCATATATTTT
.	TRBV7-9	.	TRBJ2-2	CASSLPGGELFF	TGTGCCAGCAGCTTACCGGGCGGGGAGCTGTTTTTT